Below are 8 T cell receptor beta chains sequenced from a single sample in a study of cytomegalovirus exposure and HLA in healthy donors. The study ran its PCR with 60 Vbeta and 13 Jbeta primers. Only in-frame clones appear in the TCRdb table, and some are missing; sequencing was by immunoSEQ multiplex PCR. In the table there are approximately 88,000 clones, 76% of which are singletons. The sample consisted of PBMCs. The receptors shown here come from a man aged 25-45 years in good health and CMV-seropositive.

The rearrangement joins TRBV7-9 to TRBJ2-2; a possible D gene is TRBD2 (7 bases). Germline lookup yields CDR1 SEHNR and CDR2 FQNEAQ (reference sequence). CDR3 length equals 16 residues. Between the trimmed V and J ends, which lost 3 bases and 3 bases, there was a span of 14 bases. The CDR3 sequence: CASSLSGGLDTGELFF. The CDR3 DNA reads as TGTGCCAGCAGCTTGTCCGGGGGGCTGGACACCGGGGAGCTGTTTTTT.

This sequence joins TRBV19 and TRBJ2-1, with D tentatively TRBD2 (6 bases). Germline CDR1 reads LNHDA; CDR2 reads SQIVND (reference sequence). This CDR3 contains 15 residues. V was cut by 6 bases and J by 2 bases, with 14 bases left in between. As DNA, the CDR3 is TGTGCCAGTAGCGGTGGGGGGAAACCCTACAATGAGCAGTTCTTC. This sequence encodes CASSGGGKPYNEQFF.

The rearrangement uses TRBV5-1 and TRBJ1-1; D unclear. The V and J ends lost 0 bases and 5 bases respectively, with 14 bases between them. The CDR3 has 15 residues. The germline V gene has CDR1 SGHRS and CDR2 YFSETQ. The CDR3 reads CASSLELGSQTEAFF. The CDR3 nucleotides read TGCGCCAGCAGCTTGGAGTTGGGGAGTCAAACTGAAGCTTTCTTT. Drawing the rest from reference TRBV5-1 and TRBJ1-1, the complete variable domain is KAGVTQTPRYLIKTRGQQVTLSCSPISGHRSVSWYQQTPGQGLQFLFEYFSETQRNKGNFPGRFSGRQFSNSRSEMNVSTLELGDSALYLCASSLELGSQTEAFFGQGTRLTVV.

CDR3 residues: CAWSETGGAYNEQFF. The CDR3 DNA sequence: TGTGCCTGGAGCGAAACAGGGGGAGCCTACAATGAGCAGTTCTTC. The chain combines TRBV30 with TRBJ2-1, with 8 nucleotides matching TRBD1. Germline values: CDR1 GTSNPN, CDR2 SVGIG (reference sequence). This CDR3 contains 15 residues. Losses at the gene ends were 3 bases for V and 2 bases for J; bases not matched to a gene: 6. Variable domain in full (rest from reference TRBV30 and TRBJ2-1): SQTIHQWPATLVQPVGSPLSLECTVEGTSNPNLYWYRQAAGRGLQLLFYSVGIGQISSEVPQNLSASRPQDRQFILSSKKLLLSDSGFYLCAWSETGGAYNEQFFGPGTRLTVL.

The gene calls are TRBV5-4 and TRBJ2-1, with a weak D call TRBD1 (5 bases). CDR1 is SGHNT, CDR2 YYREEE, per germline (reference sequence). V lost 10 bases and J lost 0, with 17 bases in between. The CDR3 runs to 15 residues. The CDR3 nucleotides are TGTGCCCCCTCTAGGGGCCCCGACTCCTACAATGAGCAGTTCTTC. This translates into CAPSRGPDSYNEQFF.

This clone was counted once. This chain links TRBV19 with TRBJ1-2, with 11 bases that match TRBD1. The J segment lost 3 bases and the V segment lost 3 bases, leaving 0 bases of the junction unmatched. The CDR3 has 14 residues. Germline-derived CDR1 and CDR2 are LNHDA and SQIVND (reference sequence). The CDR3 sequence: CASSMGQGDYGYTF. The CDR3 DNA follows: TGTGCCAGTAGTATGGGACAGGGGGACTATGGCTACACCTTC.

This clone has more than one count but fewer than ten. V and J are TRBV15 and TRBJ2-1; 7 bases line up with TRBD1. J was trimmed by 6 bases and V by 0 bases; bases with no gene match: 2. This CDR3 contains 14 residues. CDR1 and CDR2 (germline): LNHNV, YYDKDF (reference sequence). The CDR3 sequence: CATSRDPGGNEQFF. The CDR3 DNA follows: TGTGCCACCAGCAGAGATCCAGGGGGCAATGAGCAGTTCTTC.

This clone came up once. The J gene is TRBJ2-7, the V gene TRBV27, with 11 nucleotides matching TRBD2. The germline V gene encodes CDR1 MNHEY and CDR2 SMNVEV (reference sequence). V gave up 3 bases and J gave up 2 bases; unmatched junction bases: 12. The CDR3 length is 18 residues. This chain's CDR3 is CASSLNPPGLAEPYEQYF. The CDR3 region has the DNA TGTGCCAGCAGTTTGAATCCCCCGGGACTAGCGGAGCCCTACGAGCAGTACTTC.